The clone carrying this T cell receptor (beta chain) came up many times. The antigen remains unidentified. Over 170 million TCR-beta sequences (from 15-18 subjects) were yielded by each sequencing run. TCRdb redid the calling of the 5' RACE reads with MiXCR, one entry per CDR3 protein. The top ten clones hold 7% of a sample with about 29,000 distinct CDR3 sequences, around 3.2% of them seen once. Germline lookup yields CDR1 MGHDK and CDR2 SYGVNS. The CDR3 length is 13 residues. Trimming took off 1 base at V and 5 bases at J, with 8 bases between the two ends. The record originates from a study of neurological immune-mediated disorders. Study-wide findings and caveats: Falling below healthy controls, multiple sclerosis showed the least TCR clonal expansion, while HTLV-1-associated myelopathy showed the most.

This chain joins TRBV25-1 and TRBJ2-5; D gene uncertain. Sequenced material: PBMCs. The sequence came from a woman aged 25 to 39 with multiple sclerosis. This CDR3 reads CASSESPLETQYF. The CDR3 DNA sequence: TGTGCCAGCAGTGAATCGCCGTTGGAGACCCAGTACTTC. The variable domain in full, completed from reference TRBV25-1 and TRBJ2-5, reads EADIYQTPRYLVIGTGKKITLECSQTMGHDKMYWYQQDPGMELHLIHYSYGVNSTEKGDLSSESTVSRIRTEHFPLTLESARPSHTSQYLCASSESPLETQYFGPGTRLLVL.